This record concerns one T cell receptor beta chain sequence. Participants reported their clinical history, and cohort assignment relied on those reports. This entry is derived from a study of blood T cell repertoires in COVID-19. Study as a whole: Acute and convalescent COVID-19 samples came from the United States, Italy and Spain.

V was shortened by 7 bases and J by 2 bases, with 14 bases between the two germline ends. The CDR3 loop spans 13 amino acids. CDR1 and CDR2 (germline): SQVTM, ANQGSEA. Assay used: immunoSEQ multiplex PCR; TCRdb lists only in-frame clones, some missing. Altogether approximately 300,000 clones are present, roughly 90% being singletons, with the ten largest covering 3.5% to 5%. This sequence joins TRBV29-1 and TRBJ1-1; maybe TRBD1 (6 bases). The source of this sequence is a woman aged 18-29 years with acute COVID-19. The sample was PBMCs or T cells enriched from blood (not recorded which). CDR3 region: CSAKRQVNTEAFF. For the CDR3, the DNA is TGCAGCGCCAAAAGACAGGTTAACACTGAAGCTTTCTTT.